This T cell receptor (beta chain) was documented in a study of response to subunit inactivated influenza vaccine. This clonotype has at least ten counts. MiXCR was run by TCRdb on the RT-PCR reads, yielding one entry per CDR3 protein. The top ten hold roughly 11% of the sample, which has a few hundred thousand distinct CDR3 sequences, 10% to 12% seen once. The CDR3 contains 13 residues. V lost 0 bases to trimming and J lost 9 bases, with 10 bases between them. CDR1 is SGHVS and CDR2 is FNYEAQ in the germline V gene. These data were likewise used in another study, on T cells expressing NK-cell markers. That publication notes: For TCR beta, cDNA was produced by 5'RACE template switching with UMIs.

The source of this sequence is a middle-aged man who received an inactivated influenza vaccine. The specimen comprised PBMCs from blood, sampled on the day of vaccination. The chain couples TRBV7-6 to TRBJ2-3; TRBD1 might be the D (6 bases). This chain's CDR3 is CASSLAQGDTQYF. For the CDR3, the DNA is TGTGCCAGCAGCTTAGCACAGGGAGACACGCAGTATTTT.